This T cell receptor (beta chain) was retrieved from a study of technical replicates of blood from a handful of donors. Here immunoSEQ multiplex PCR was the method, and the copy in TCRdb shows in-frame clones only, minus some. The sample carries 55,000 to 75,000 clones, 93% recorded once. After removal of 6 bases from V and 0 bases from J, the junction contained 2 bases not matched to a gene. Germline V CDR1 and CDR2: SNHLY, FYNNEI. This CDR3 is 15 amino acids long. Sample: PBMCs. This TCR was recovered from a human donor in good health. Some clones in this sample may be carry-over from other donors' samples. The chain couples TRBV2 to TRBJ1-6; TRBD1 aligns across 7 bases. The CDR3 here is CASSNRGSYNSPLHF. The CDR3 DNA follows: TGTGCCAGCAGCAACAGGGGCTCCTATAATTCACCCCTCCACTTT.